These 2 T cell receptor beta chains were all obtained from the same sample, sequenced in a study of beta chain features in type 1 diabetes. General study points: People with Type 1 diabetes carried modestly yet significantly shorter TCRB CDR3s in all four CD4+ subsets.

Every bit of the isolated RNA underwent reverse transcription, so sequencing read expressed TCRB transcripts. Libraries were prepared by immunoSEQ multiplex PCR; TCRdb keeps only in-frame clonotypes and omits some of them. The table lists approximately 600,000 clones, 9.5% to 15% of them singletons. These TCRs' antigens remain unknown. The specimen sequenced was naive CD4+ T cells from blood. All receptors come from a man aged 30 to 39 with type 1 diabetes.

A few counts support this clone. This chain connects TRBV6-5 to TRBJ2-7; D possibly corresponds to TRBD1 (6 bases). V gave up 4 bases and J gave up 0 bases, with 10 bases separating them. The CDR3 consists of 14 residues. CDR1 and CDR2 from the germline V gene are MNHEY and SVGAGI. CDR3 DNA: TGTGCCAGCAGTTCCCCGGACAGCTCCTACGAGCAGTACTTC. Protein: CASSSPDSSYEQYF.

This clone occurred many times. The rearrangement uses TRBV5-4 and TRBJ1-6; 10 bases fit TRBD1. From germline, CDR1 is SGHNT and CDR2 YYREEE (reference sequence). The J segment lost 7 bases and the V segment lost 0 bases, leaving 10 bases of the junction unmatched. This CDR3 has 18 amino acids. Here the CDR3 reads CASSLAAPGQGRNSPLHF. CDR3 DNA: TGTGCCAGCAGCTTGGCGGCACCGGGACAGGGGCGAAATTCACCCCTCCACTTT.